This T cell receptor beta chain was obtained from a study of T cell responses to AZD1222 COVID-19 vaccine. Looking at the study overall: Doses given second, at about 4 or about 12 weeks, were pooled.

Sequenced by immunoSEQ multiplex PCR; TCRdb stores in-frame clones only, minus some. The sample has over 100,000 clones; 80% to 85% are singletons. Whole-study results and caveats: Possibly, clonal diversity was underestimated; donors were largely white British and included more females. With two AZD1222 doses given, Spike-specific TCR breadth and depth both rose. Across the whole spike, CD4 TCRs peaked at regions 160-218 and 743-854.

The sample holds one count of this clone. What it binds is unknown. V was trimmed by 0 bases and J by 0 bases, leaving 6 bases between them. The CDR3 is made up of 14 amino acids. Germline V gene lookup returns CDR1 SGHRS and CDR2 YFSETQ. The material sequenced was peripheral blood, taken on day 0 of AZD1222 vaccination. V is TRBV5-1 and J is TRBJ1-2, with D hard to call. The clonotype was recovered from an adult in good health. CDR3 loop: CASSLARANYGYTF. The CDR3, as DNA: TGCGCCAGCAGCTTGGCGCGGGCTAACTATGGCTACACCTTC.